This T cell receptor beta chain was captured in a study of T cell repertoires in cytomegalovirus infection. About the research overall: Both CMV infection and a matching HLA type were indicated by public TCR beta signatures.

Via MiXCR, TCRdb re-called the reads, giving one row per CDR3 protein. The table records around 100,000 distinct CDR3 sequences, around a quarter of them present only once. This clonotype was found many times. V gave up 4 bases and J gave up 5 bases; unmatched junction bases: 9. This CDR3 has 16 amino acids. Germline CDR1 is SGHVS and CDR2 is FQNEAQ. The clonotype originates from a human donor in good health (CMV status not recorded). Some clones in this sample may be carry-over from other donors' samples. The chain carries TRBV7-8 and TRBJ1-2; TRBD1 agrees at 11 bases. The sequenced sample consisted of CD8+ T cells from PBMCs. Written as DNA, the CDR3 is TGTGCCAGCAGCTCGCTAGGGGGGACAGGGGGGTATGGCTACACCTTC. Protein product: CASSSLGGTGGYGYTF.